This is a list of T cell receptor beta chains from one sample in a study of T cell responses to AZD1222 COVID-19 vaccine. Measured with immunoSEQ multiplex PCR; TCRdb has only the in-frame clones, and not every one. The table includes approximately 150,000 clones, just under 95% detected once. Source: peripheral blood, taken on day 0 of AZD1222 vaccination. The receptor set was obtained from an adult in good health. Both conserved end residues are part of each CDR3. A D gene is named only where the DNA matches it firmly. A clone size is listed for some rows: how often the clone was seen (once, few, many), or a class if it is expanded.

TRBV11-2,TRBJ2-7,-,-,TGTGCCAGCAGCGCAATCAGTAGGCCCTACGAGCAGTACTTC,CASSAISRPYEQYF
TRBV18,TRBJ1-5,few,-,TGTGCCAGCTCACCTGGGGGCCAGCCCCAGCATTTT,CASSPGGQPQHF
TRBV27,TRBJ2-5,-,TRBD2,TGTGCCAGCAGCAGTCTAGCGGGGGGGCTCGAGACCCAGTACTTC,CASSSLAGGLETQYF
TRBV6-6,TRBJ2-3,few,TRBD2,TGTGCCAGCAGTCCCGCTGCTAGCGGGGGTAGCACAGATACGCAGTATTTT,CASSPAASGGSTDTQYF
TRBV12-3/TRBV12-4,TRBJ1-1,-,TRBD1,TGTGCCAGCAGCACAGGGGTGAACACTGAAGCTTTCTTT,CASSTGVNTEAFF
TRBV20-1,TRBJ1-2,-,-,TGCAGTGCGTGGGGATCCTATGGCTACACCTTC,CSAWGSYGYTF
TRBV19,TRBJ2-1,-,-,TGTGCCAGCACAGCTTCTTACAATGAGCAGTTCTTC,CASTASYNEQFF
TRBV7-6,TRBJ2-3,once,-,TGTGCCAGCAGAAAAACTGGACCGGTATCAGGAGGAGCAGATACGCAGTATTTT,CASRKTGPVSGGADTQYF
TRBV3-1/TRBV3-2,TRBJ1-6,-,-,TGTGCCAGCAGCCAAGAGGGGCAGGCGGTTTCACCCCTCCACTTT,CASSQEGQAVSPLHF
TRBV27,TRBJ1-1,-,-,TGTGCCAGCATGGGGGGAACTGAAGCTTTCTTT,CASMGGTEAFF
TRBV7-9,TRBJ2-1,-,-,TGTGCCAGCCCCCAGAGGGGGGGCTCCTACAATGAGCAGTTCTTC,CASPQRGGSYNEQFF
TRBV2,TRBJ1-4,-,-,TGTGCCAGCAGTGTTTCAGGGTTCCGAGAAAAACTGTTTTTT,CASSVSGFREKLFF
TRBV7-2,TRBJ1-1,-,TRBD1,TGTGCCAGCAGCCCCGGGACAGGGGGCTTTAACACTGAAGCTTTCTTT,CASSPGTGGFNTEAFF
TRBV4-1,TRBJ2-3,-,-,TGCGCCAGCAGCCATATACGGGGGTTTAGCACAGATACGCAGTATTTT,CASSHIRGFSTDTQYF
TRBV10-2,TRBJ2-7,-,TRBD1,TGCGCCAGCAGGGGGACAGGGGCCTACGAGCAGTACTTC,CASRGTGAYEQYF
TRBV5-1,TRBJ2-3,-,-,TGCGCCAGCAGCTTACCACTAGGGAGCACAGATACGCAGTATTTT,CASSLPLGSTDTQYF
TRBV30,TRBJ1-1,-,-,TGTGCCGTGGAGGGACACACGAACACTGAAGCTTTCTTT,CAVEGHTNTEAFF
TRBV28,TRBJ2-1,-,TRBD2,TGTGCCAGCAGTATAGCGGGGGGTGTCAATGAGCAGTTCTTC,CASSIAGGVNEQFF
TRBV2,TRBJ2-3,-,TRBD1,TGTGCCAGCAGTCGCCAGACAGGGGTCCCCACAGATACGCAGTATTTT,CASSRQTGVPTDTQYF
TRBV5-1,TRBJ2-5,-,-,TGCGCCAGCAGCTTGTCAGCCGGAGGTGGGGAGACCCAGTACTTC,CASSLSAGGGETQYF
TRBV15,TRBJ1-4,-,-,TGTGCCACCAGCAGAGCGGCCAATCCACTGTTTTTT,CATSRAANPLFF
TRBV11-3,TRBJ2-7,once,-,TGTGCCAGCAGCTCGGGCGGGACGACATACGAGCAGTACTTC,CASSSGGTTYEQYF
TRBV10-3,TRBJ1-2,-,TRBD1,TGTGCCATCAGTAACCGGGACAGGGTAAATGATGGCTACACCTTC,CAISNRDRVNDGYTF
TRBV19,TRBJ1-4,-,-,TGTGCCAGTAGTGGGTGGACGGCATATGCAACTAATGAAAAACTGTTTTTT,CASSGWTAYATNEKLFF
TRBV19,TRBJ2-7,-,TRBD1,TGTGCCAGTAGTATTACCCACAGGGGCGAGCAGTACTTC,CASSITHRGEQYF
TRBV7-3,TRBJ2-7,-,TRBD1,TGTGCCAGCAGCCAGGGGGCAACGGAAGAGCAGTACTTC,CASSQGATEEQYF
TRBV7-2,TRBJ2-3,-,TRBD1,TGTGCCAGCAGCTTCCGGACAGGGCCCAGCACAGATACGCAGTATTTT,CASSFRTGPSTDTQYF
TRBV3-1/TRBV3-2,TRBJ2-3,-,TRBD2,TGTGCCAGCAGCCAAGGCTCCGGGACTAGGGCAGATACGCAGTATTTT,CASSQGSGTRADTQYF
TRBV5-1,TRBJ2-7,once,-,TGCGCCAGCGAACTGCAGCTCAAGCCCTACGAGCAGTACTTC,CASELQLKPYEQYF
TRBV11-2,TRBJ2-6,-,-,TGTGCCAGCAGCCCGATACGAGGCTCTGGGGCCAACGTCCTGACTTTC,CASSPIRGSGANVLTF
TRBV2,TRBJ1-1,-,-,TGTGCCAGCAGTGAATTTGGGCAGGAGAACACTGAAGCTTTCTTT,CASSEFGQENTEAFF
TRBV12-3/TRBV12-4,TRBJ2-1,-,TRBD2,TGTGCCAGCAGTTTACCGACTAGCGGGGCGTTCTTC,CASSLPTSGAFF
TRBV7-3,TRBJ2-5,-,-,TGTGCCAGCAGCTTAAGTTCAGGGTTTTTGGAGACCCAGTACTTC,CASSLSSGFLETQYF
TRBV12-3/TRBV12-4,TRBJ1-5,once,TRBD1,TGTGCCAGCAGCGGACAGGCGGATCAGCCCCAGCATTTT,CASSGQADQPQHF
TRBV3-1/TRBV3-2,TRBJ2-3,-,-,TGTGCCAGCAGCCATGGGACTCGTAGCACAGATACGCAGTATTTT,CASSHGTRSTDTQYF
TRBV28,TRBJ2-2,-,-,TGTGCCAGCAGTTTGGGGCAGTCTCCGAACACCGGGGAGCTGTTTTTT,CASSLGQSPNTGELFF
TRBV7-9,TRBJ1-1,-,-,TGTGCCAGCAGCCCCTTTCCGGGTGGGGAAACTGAAGCTTTCTTT,CASSPFPGGETEAFF
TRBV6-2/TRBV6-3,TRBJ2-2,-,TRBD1,TGTGCCAGCACCCCGGACAGGGGGTCGTCCACCGGGGAGCTGTTTTTT,CASTPDRGSSTGELFF
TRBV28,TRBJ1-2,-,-,TGTGCCAGCAGTTTTAGCAGCTATGGCTACACCTTC,CASSFSSYGYTF
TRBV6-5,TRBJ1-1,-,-,TGTGCCAGCAGTTTCGACCTCAACACTGAAGCTTTCTTT,CASSFDLNTEAFF
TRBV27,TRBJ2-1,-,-,TGTGCCAGCAGTTGGTTGACGGGCTCCTACAATGAGCAGTTCTTC,CASSWLTGSYNEQFF
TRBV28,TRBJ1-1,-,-,TGTGCCAGCAGTTTTGACAGGTTTGGTGGGATGATTCCTCAAGCTTTCTTT,CASSFDRFGGMIPQAFF
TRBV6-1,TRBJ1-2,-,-,TGTGCCAGCAGTGATAAAGGGGTAACGGCTGGCTACACCTTC,CASSDKGVTAGYTF
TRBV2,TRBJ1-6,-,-,TGTGCCAGCAGTGAACGCTCACCCCTCCACTTT,CASSERSPLHF
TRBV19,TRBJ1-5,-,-,TGTGCCAGTAGTATAGATCAGGATAGCAATCAGCCCCAGCATTTT,CASSIDQDSNQPQHF
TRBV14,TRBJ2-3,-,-,TGTGCCAGCAGCCAAGGGACTGGGGATACGCAGTATTTT,CASSQGTGDTQYF